The 26 T cell receptor beta chains below come from one sample, sequenced in a study of cytomegalovirus exposure and HLA in healthy donors. This table comes from immunoSEQ multiplex PCR, and its TCRdb copy is limited to in-frame clones, with some not included. The table shows about 150,000 clones, with 80% to 90% occurring only once. Sequencing was done on a sample of PBMCs. Receptors originate from a woman between 18 and 30 years old in good health and CMV-seropositive.

The sample holds a few counts of this clone. The chain uses TRBV28 and TRBJ2-5; weak D call: TRBD1 (6 bases). CDR3 size: 14 residues. Germline V gene lookup returns CDR1 MDHEN and CDR2 SYDVKM. V lost 6 bases to trimming and J lost 2 bases, with 13 bases between them. The CDR3 region has the DNA TGTGCCAGCAGCCTCGGGACACATCAAGAGACCCAGTACTTC. Translating it yields CASSLGTHQETQYF.

The CDR3 spells CASSGTGGEISYEQYF. The CDR3 nucleotides are TGTGCCAGCAGCGGTACAGGGGGCGAGATCTCCTACGAGCAGTACTTC. J is TRBJ2-7 and V is TRBV7-6; 9 nucleotides line up with TRBD1. Germline CDR1 is SGHVS and CDR2 is FNYEAQ. After removal of 5 bases from V and 0 bases from J, the junction contained 8 bases not matched to a gene. The CDR3 covers 16 residues. Together with reference TRBV7-6 and TRBJ2-7, the CDR3 gives the full variable domain: GAGVSQSPRYKVTKRGQDVALRCDPISGHVSLYWYRQALGQGPEFLTYFNYEAQQDKSGLPNDRFSAERPEGSISTLTIQRTEQRDSAMYRCASSGTGGEISYEQYFGPGTRLTVT.

This chain joins TRBV7-2 and TRBJ2-1, with D possibly TRBD1 on 5 matching bases. With 1 base removed from V and 9 bases from J, the gap between germline ends came to 10 bases. This CDR3 comprises 13 residues. The germline gives CDR1 SGHTA, CDR2 FQGNSA. DNA for the CDR3: TGTGCCAGCAGCTTAGTAGGGGTGAGTGAGCAGTTCTTC. It codes for CASSLVGVSEQFF. Using reference TRBV7-2 and TRBJ2-1 for the parts outside the CDR3, the full variable domain is GAGVSQSPSNKVTEKGKDVELRCDPISGHTALYWYRQSLGQGLEFLIYFQGNSAPDKSGLPSDRFSAERTGGSVSTLTIQRTQQEDSAVYLCASSLVGVSEQFFGPGTRLTVL.

The chain joins TRBV6-1 to TRBJ1-3, with unresolved D. Trimming cost V 7 bases and J 8 bases, with 18 bases left between them. This CDR3 contains 14 residues. Germline V CDR1 and CDR2: MNHNS, SASEGT. CDR3 in DNA: TGTGCCAGCAAAGGCGGGCCATCCCAAGACACCATATATTTT. As protein: CASKGGPSQDTIYF.

The rearrangement uses TRBV5-1 and TRBJ1-4; D is unresolved. Trimming left V 0 bases short and J 0 bases short, with 9 bases between. The length of the CDR3 is 16 residues. CDR1 and CDR2 (germline): SGHRS, YFSETQ. CDR3 region: CASSLASSATNEKLFF. The CDR3 DNA sequence: TGCGCCAGCAGCTTGGCGAGTTCCGCAACTAATGAAAAACTGTTTTTT.

The chain carries TRBV6-5 and TRBJ1-2; weak D call: TRBD1 (6 bases). Germline V gene data show CDR1 as MNHEY and CDR2 as SVGAGI. The CDR3 runs 15 residues. The ends were cut back, 6 bases at V and 1 base at J, with 15 bases in the middle. The CDR3 reads CASRLTGTLNYGYTF. The CDR3 region has the DNA TGTGCCAGCAGGTTGACAGGAACACTTAACTATGGCTACACCTTC.

J is TRBJ1-2 and V is TRBV19, with D hard to call. Trimming took off 0 bases at V and 4 bases at J, with 3 bases between the two ends. CDR1 LNHDA and CDR2 SQIVND come from the germline V gene (reference sequence). CDR3 length: 12 amino acids. CDR3 DNA sequence: TGTGCCAGTAGTATAGACTCCTATGGCTACACCTTC. Encoded protein: CASSIDSYGYTF.

The gene calls are TRBV27 and TRBJ2-5; 7 bases match TRBD1. Per germline, CDR1 MNHEY and CDR2 SMNVEV (reference sequence). Losses at the gene ends were 5 bases for V and 3 bases for J; bases not matched to a gene: 12. The CDR3 is 16 amino acids. The CDR3 coding sequence is TGTGCCAGCAGTCCACTCCGGACAGGTTGGGAAGAGACCCAGTACTTC. It translates to CASSPLRTGWEETQYF.

The V and J genes are TRBV4-1 and TRBJ1-1; maybe TRBD1 (5 bases). V was shortened by 0 bases and J by 5 bases, with 16 bases between the two germline ends. Germline V gene data show CDR1 as MGHRA and CDR2 as YSYEKL. This CDR3 comprises 16 residues. The CDR3 spells CASSQDERQGLTEAFF. The CDR3 coding sequence is TGCGCCAGCAGCCAAGATGAACGTCAGGGTCTGACTGAAGCTTTCTTT.

This chain connects TRBV19 to TRBJ1-1, with D maybe TRBD1 (5 bases). The CDR3 loop spans 14 amino acids. The V end was cut by 5 bases, the J end by 8 bases, with 18 bases between. CDR1 and CDR2 from the germline V gene are LNHDA and SQIVND (reference sequence). Here the CDR3 DNA reads TGTGCCAGTAGTGCCTCGACAGCTACCAAGGAAGCTTTCTTT. It yields the protein CASSASTATKEAFF.

This clone was picked up a small number of times. The genes are TRBV7-9 and TRBJ2-7, with D maybe TRBD1 (6 bases). The ends were cut back, 4 bases at V and 7 bases at J, with 17 bases in the middle. CDR1 SEHNR and CDR2 FQNEAQ come from the germline V gene (reference sequence). The CDR3 is 14 residues long. CDR3 DNA: TGTGCCAGCAGCTACGACACAGGGACGGGGGAGCAGTACTTC. Protein: CASSYDTGTGEQYF.

The chain combines TRBV7-9 with TRBJ2-5, with 9 bases that match TRBD2. This CDR3 is built from 16 residues. With 5 bases clipped from V and 4 bases from J, the junction kept 11 bases outside the gene matches. From germline, CDR1 is SEHNR and CDR2 FQNEAQ (reference sequence). This chain's CDR3 is CASSLRIAGDRETQYF. The CDR3 coding sequence is TGTGCCAGCAGCCTCCGGATAGCGGGGGACAGAGAGACCCAGTACTTC.

V is TRBV27 and J is TRBJ2-5; TRBD1 agrees at 9 bases. CDR3 size: 15 residues. J gave up 5 bases and V 5 bases, and 9 bases lay outside the gene matches. Germline V gene sequence: CDR1 MNHEY, CDR2 SMNVEV (reference sequence). The CDR3 spells CASSPLTGGYETQYF. The CDR3 bases are TGTGCCAGCAGTCCGCTCACAGGGGGCTATGAGACCCAGTACTTC.

The V call is TRBV9, the J call TRBJ2-1, with unresolved D. Germline CDR1 SGDLS, CDR2 YYNGEE. Trimming removed 3 bases from V and 12 bases from J, with 19 bases in between. The CDR3 totals 14 residues. This chain's CDR3 is CASSATTQGLVQFF. As DNA, the CDR3 is TGTGCCAGCAGCGCTACTACACAAGGTCTAGTGCAGTTCTTC.

The CDR3 DNA follows: TGTGCCAGCTCCAAGCTGACTAACTATGGCTACACCTTC. Its protein product is CASSKLTNYGYTF. V gene TRBV28 combines with J gene TRBJ1-2; D ambiguous. The V gene lost 8 bases and the J gene lost 0 bases, with 10 bases spanning the gap. There are 13 residues in the CDR3. CDR1 MDHEN and CDR2 SYDVKM come from the germline V gene.

The rearrangement links TRBV7-3 to TRBJ2-5; no firm D call. CDR1 is SGHTA and CDR2 is FQGTGA in the germline V gene. Trimming pared 4 bases from V and 1 base from J, leaving 10 bases between. The CDR3 is 14 residues long. CDR3 protein: CASSYAAGQETQYF. CDR3 nucleotide sequence: TGTGCCAGCAGCTACGCCGCAGGCCAAGAGACCCAGTACTTC.

V and J are TRBV6-4 and TRBJ2-1, with TRBD1 matching 7 bases. The CDR3 sequence is 15 residues long. V was pared by 0 bases and J by 3 bases, with 2 bases of the junction left unmatched. Germline-derived CDR1 and CDR2 are MRHNA and SNTAGT. CDR3 region: CASSDSRQGYNEQFF. CDR3 DNA: TGTGCCAGCAGTGACTCGAGACAGGGCTACAATGAGCAGTTCTTC.

The rearrangement joins TRBV6-5 to TRBJ2-2; 8 positions match TRBD1. The germline V gene has CDR1 MNHEY and CDR2 SVGAGI. The J segment lost 4 bases and the V segment lost 8 bases, leaving 6 bases of the junction unmatched. CDR3 length: 14 residues. CDR3 nucleotides: TGTGCCAGCGGCGGACAGGGAATCACCGGGGAGCTGTTTTTT. It specifies CASGGQGITGELFF.

The chain is built from TRBV5-1 and TRBJ2-7; 8 bases are a match to TRBD2. The germline gives CDR1 SGHRS, CDR2 YFSETQ. V trimming: 4 bases; J trimming: 4 bases; junction bases outside the gene matches: 10. The length of the CDR3 is 15 residues. CDR3 residues: CASSPAGGGIYEQYF. In DNA, the CDR3 is TGCGCCAGCAGCCCCGCGGGGGGCGGGATATACGAGCAGTACTTC.

V is TRBV7-9 and J is TRBJ1-1, with D unresolved. The CDR3 has 16 amino acids. Germline V lookup: CDR1 SEHNR, CDR2 FQNEAQ (reference sequence). V shed 5 bases and J shed 0 bases, with 16 bases lying between them. CDR3 protein: CASSPNIQWMNTEAFF. Written as DNA, the CDR3 is TGTGCCAGCAGCCCCAATATACAGTGGATGAACACTGAAGCTTTCTTT.

CDR3 DNA: TGTGCCAGCAGCACCGGGACAATCCAAAATCAGCCCCAGCATTTT. Its translation is CASSTGTIQNQPQHF. V gene TRBV6-1 combines with J gene TRBJ1-5; possibly TRBD1 for D (6 bases). V was clipped by 6 bases and J by 4 bases, with 16 bases between them. CDR1 MNHNS and CDR2 SASEGT come from the germline V gene. There are 15 residues in the CDR3.

The rearrangement links TRBV7-2 to TRBJ1-5, with D tentatively TRBD1 (6 bases). Germline CDR1 reads SGHTA; CDR2 reads FQGNSA. The CDR3 sequence is 15 residues long. The germline V and J ends were trimmed by 5 bases and 6 bases, with 17 bases remaining between them. The CDR3 sequence is CASSQQGLWTQPQHF. CDR3 nucleotides: TGTGCCAGCAGCCAGCAGGGGTTGTGGACTCAGCCCCAGCATTTT.

The V gene is TRBV19, the J gene TRBJ2-7, with 7 bases aligning to TRBD1. Looked up from germline, CDR1 is LNHDA and CDR2 is SQIVND (reference sequence). This CDR3 is 14 amino acids long. Trimming took 2 bases from V and 4 from J; bases not matched to a gene: 5. This CDR3 is CASSITGDGYEQYF. CDR3 nucleotide sequence: TGTGCCAGTAGTATAACAGGGGATGGATACGAGCAGTACTTC. Looking up the rest from reference TRBV19 and TRBJ2-7 gives the full variable domain: DGGITQSPKYLFRKEGQNVTLSCEQNLNHDAMYWYRQDPGQGLRLIYYSQIVNDFQKGDIAEGYSVSREKKESFPLTVTSAQKNPTAFYLCASSITGDGYEQYFGPGTRLTVT.

Concerning this clone: One end of the junction does not line up with germline, which may come from a read error. This specimen includes other DNA sequences encoding the same CDR3. The V and J genes are TRBV4-2 and TRBJ2-7, with TRBD2 as a possible D gene (5 bases). The CDR3 has 16 residues. Per germline, CDR1 LGHNA and CDR2 YNFKEQ. CDR3 region: CASSRPRTRPSYEQYF. The CDR3, as DNA: TGTGCCAGCAGCCGCCCTAGGACTCGGCCCTCCTACGAGCAGTATTTC.

This clone was found once. V and J are TRBV7-9 and TRBJ2-3, with 8 bases that match TRBD2. V was pared by 5 bases and J by 4 bases, with 8 bases of the junction left unmatched. CDR1 is SEHNR and CDR2 is FQNEAQ in the germline V gene (reference sequence). The length of the CDR3 is 15 residues. The CDR3 DNA sequence: TGTGCCAGCAGCCCTCGTAGCGGGGAAGCAGATACGCAGTATTTT. Its translation: CASSPRSGEADTQYF.

This clone was found a few times. As DNA, the CDR3 is TGTGCCACCAGCATACAGGGGAACACTGAAGCTTTCTTT. Protein product: CATSIQGNTEAFF. V gene TRBV15 combines with J gene TRBJ1-1, with a tentative D call TRBD1 (6 bases). Germline-derived CDR1 and CDR2 are LNHNV and YYDKDF (reference sequence). Trimming removed 4 bases at V and 1 base at J, with 7 bases between. The CDR3 covers 13 residues.